This paragraph reports one T cell receptor (beta chain). Antigen specificity is unknown. The data derive from a study of monozygotic twins with cystic fibrosis. Study-level points and caveats: Monozygotic CF twin pairs shared significantly more nucleotide-identical clonotypes than unrelated CF individuals did.

TCRdb's copy holds only in-frame clones and misses some; the assay was immunoSEQ multiplex PCR. The sample lists around 14,000 clones, roughly 98% seen once, with approximately 0.41% in the top ten. This clonotype originated in a girl aged 2 to 10 with cystic fibrosis. Sequencing used blood.

The CDR3 loop is CASSLGASFQGSDGYTF. The CDR3 DNA sequence: TGTGCCAGCAGCTTAGGGGCCTCTTTTCAGGGGTCGGATGGCTACACCTTC. V usage is TRBV7-8 and J usage is TRBJ1-2; D perhaps matches TRBD1 (6 bases). CDR3 length: 17 amino acids. Germline loops: CDR1 SGHVS, CDR2 FQNEAQ. The V end lost 1 base, the J end lost 6 bases, and 21 bases lay between the germline ends.